The source of this TCR beta chain is a study of patients and donors after allogeneic stem cell transplantation. This clonotype was seen only a few times. The CDR3 runs 14 residues. Germline V CDR1 and CDR2: KGHSH, LQKENI. Trimming pared 3 bases from V and 1 base from J, leaving 7 bases between. TCRdb reprocessed the RT-PCR reads via MiXCR and lists one record per CDR3 protein. The table lists about a million distinct CDR3 sequences, more than 15% of them singletons. The sample was blood, either unsorted or a sorted T cell fraction (not recorded which). The origin of this receptor is a human donor who was either an allogeneic HSCT recipient or a stem cell or donor lymphocyte infusion donor (not recorded which). It is not recorded whose cells these are; they may come from a transplant donor. The chain uses TRBV18 and TRBJ1-5, with D uncertain. CDR3 bases: TGTGCCAGCTCACCGTCCAGGAGCAATCAGCCCCAGCATTTT. It yields the protein CASSPSRSNQPQHF.